These 11 T cell receptor beta chains share one sample of origin, sequenced in a study of Ad26.COV2.S vaccination and SARS-CoV-2 variants. Treatment: around 19 received Ad26.COV2.S at low or high dose, single or two shots; several received placebo; per-sample allocation not given. The samples were gathered on day 63 after the first injection of vaccine or placebo. The method was immunoSEQ multiplex PCR; TCRdb's version includes in-frame clones alone and lacks a portion of them. The data show a few hundred thousand clones, roughly 90% seen once. Sequencing was performed on peripheral blood, taken in a trial of Ad26.COV2.S vaccine versus placebo. The receptors derive from a person aged 18-65 years who received the Ad26.COV2.S COVID-19 vaccine or a placebo.

The DNA for the CDR3 is TGTGCCTCGGGACAGGGCTCTGGAAACACCATATATTTT. This encodes CASGQGSGNTIYF. This chain links TRBV7-8 with TRBJ1-3, with TRBD1 matching 9 bases. In germline, CDR1 is SGHVS, CDR2 FQNEAQ. This CDR3 has 13 residues. V shed 11 bases, J shed 0 bases, and the junction held 2 bases outside the gene matches.

This chain links TRBV19 with TRBJ1-5; D unclear. Germline V lookup: CDR1 LNHDA, CDR2 SQIVND (reference sequence). Trimming took off 6 bases at V and 2 bases at J, with 11 bases between the two ends. The CDR3 runs to 14 residues. The CDR3 coding sequence is TGTGCCAGTAGCCACGGACGGGGCAATCAGCCCCAGCATTTT. This encodes CASSHGRGNQPQHF.

The count of this clone is one. The V gene is TRBV28, the J gene TRBJ1-1, with a weak D call TRBD1 (6 bases). Germline V gene sequence: CDR1 MDHEN, CDR2 SYDVKM. The germline V and J ends were trimmed by 11 bases and 7 bases, with 14 bases remaining between them. The CDR3 sequence is 11 residues long. In nucleotides, the CDR3 is TGTGCCTTACAACAGGGTTATGAAGCTTTCTTT. Amino acids: CALQQGYEAFF.

V and J are TRBV7-3 and TRBJ2-1; perhaps D is TRBD1 or TRBD2 (5 bases each). The germline CDR1 and CDR2 sequences are SGHTA and FQGTGA. The CDR3 has 16 residues. Trimming took off 2 bases at V and 6 bases at J, with 17 bases between the two ends. The chain's CDR3 is CASSLGGTGPRNEQFF. CDR3 DNA sequence: TGTGCCAGCAGCTTAGGCGGAACGGGGCCCCGCAATGAGCAGTTCTTC. The full variable domain, with the rest looked up from reference TRBV7-3 and TRBJ2-1, is GAGVSQTPSNKVTEKGKYVELRCDPISGHTALYWYRQSLGQGPEFLIYFQGTGAADDSGLPNDRFFAVRPEGSVSTLKIQRTERGDSAVYLCASSLGGTGPRNEQFFGPGTRLTVL.

The chain links TRBV11-2 to TRBJ1-2; 9 bases match TRBD1. The J segment lost 7 bases and the V segment lost 3 bases, leaving 9 bases of the junction unmatched. The CDR3 covers 15 residues. Germline V gene data show CDR1 as SGHAT and CDR2 as FQNNGV. The CDR3 loop reads CASSFTGTGSLGYTF. In DNA form, the CDR3 reads TGTGCCAGCAGCTTTACCGGGACAGGGTCTCTTGGCTACACCTTC.

The chain employs TRBV18 and TRBJ1-6; TRBD1 is a possible D gene (6 bases). Trimming took 6 bases from V and 0 from J, leaving 18 bases between them. Germline V CDR1 and CDR2: KGHSH, LQKENI. CDR3 length: 18 amino acids. The CDR3 coding sequence is TGTGCCAGCTCCCAGAACGGGGGGCAGAGCTCCTATAATTCACCCCTCCACTTT. As protein: CASSQNGGQSSYNSPLHF.

The J gene is TRBJ2-3, the V gene TRBV6-6, with D possibly called TRBD1 or TRBD2 (5 bases each). Trimming pared 2 bases from V and 3 bases from J, leaving 15 bases between. The CDR3 sequence is 16 residues long. Germline CDR1 MNHNY, CDR2 SVGAGI (reference sequence). Here the CDR3 DNA reads TGTGCCAGCAGTTACGCCTATCGGGGCTCTACAGATACGCAGTATTTT. Translated, it gives CASSYAYRGSTDTQYF.

This chain links TRBV4-2 with TRBJ2-1; perhaps D is TRBD1 or TRBD2 (5 bases each). With 0 bases removed from V and 5 bases from J, the gap between germline ends came to 14 bases. Germline V lookup: CDR1 LGHNA, CDR2 YNFKEQ. CDR3 length: 16 residues. CDR3 in DNA: TGTGCCAGCAGCCAAGAGGGGCCTAGCCGACACAATGAGCAGTTCTTC. The encoded protein is CASSQEGPSRHNEQFF.

In this sample, this clone turned up many times. V is TRBV30 and J is TRBJ1-6, with 9 bases lining up with TRBD1. Germline lookup yields CDR1 GTSNPN and CDR2 SVGIG (reference sequence). With V trimmed by 0 bases and J by 8 bases, 5 bases remained unmatched. The CDR3 loop spans 15 amino acids. Here the CDR3 DNA reads TGTGCCTGGAGTGTACAAGGACAGGGGTATTCACCCCTCCACTTT. Protein sequence: CAWSVQGQGYSPLHF.

This rearrangement joins TRBV7-9 to TRBJ2-5; D is possibly TRBD1 (7 bases). This CDR3 has 11 residues. Germline CDR1 and CDR2: SEHNR and FQNEAQ (reference sequence). Between the trimmed V and J ends, which lost 5 bases and 12 bases, there was a span of 13 bases. CDR3 bases: TGTGCCAGCAGCCCGCGGGACAGAAAGTACTTC. Translating it yields CASSPRDRKYF.

The rearrangement links TRBV19 to TRBJ2-5, with a weak D call TRBD1 (6 bases). CDR3 length: 13 residues. The germline CDR1 and CDR2 sequences are LNHDA and SQIVND (reference sequence). V gave up 6 bases and J gave up 3 bases, with 11 bases separating them. The CDR3 protein is CASRTTGEETQYF. CDR3 bases: TGTGCCAGTAGGACGACAGGAGAAGAGACCCAGTACTTC.